This TCR beta chain was sequenced in a study of T cells after yellow fever vaccination. Study at large: Low-cell-number fractions were prepared with SMART-Seq v4 Ultra Low Input.

A single record per CDR3 protein comes from TCRdb applying MiXCR to the 5' RACE reads. The data show about 630,000 distinct CDR3 sequences, 12% seen once. In the case of this clonotype: Its antigen is unknown.

In germline, CDR1 is DFQATT, CDR2 SNEGSKA (reference sequence). Deletions cut 0 bases from V and 6 bases from J, with 8 bases between. The length of the CDR3 is 13 residues. General study findings and limits: Abundant clonotypes from the bulk population could contaminate FACS-sorted repertoires. The CD4 and CD8 compartments had a small share of their clonotypes in common. The booster response re-showed most primary clones: approximately 95% CD4, approximately 85% CD8.

V is TRBV20-1 and J is TRBJ2-2; TRBD1 is a possible D gene (6 bases). Specimen: PBMCs, collected on the day of the yellow fever booster vaccination. This receptor was taken from a man younger than 45 who received the YFV17D yellow fever vaccine. CDR3 amino acids: CSAREQGPGELFF. The CDR3 coding sequence is TGCAGTGCTAGAGAACAGGGTCCCGGGGAGCTGTTTTTT.